This TCR beta chain was identified in a study of blood T cell repertoires in COVID-19. TCRdb keeps only in-frame clones here, not all; method: immunoSEQ multiplex PCR. The sample contains roughly 300,000 clones, about four fifths of which appear only once. This clone appeared a few times. Germline loops: CDR1 SGHRS, CDR2 YFSETQ. This CDR3 contains 13 residues. V gave up 4 bases and J gave up 1 base; unmatched junction bases: 1. The chain recombines TRBV5-1 with TRBJ2-7; 8 bases align to TRBD1. The clonotype comes from a woman in her sixties or seventies with active or convalescent COVID-19. The sample comprised peripheral blood. CDR3 nucleotide sequence: TGCGCCAGCAGCCAGGGGGCATCCTACGAGCAGTACTTC. It yields the protein CASSQGASYEQYF.